Here is one T cell receptor (beta chain) with its context. The protocol was immunoSEQ multiplex PCR, while the TCRdb copy is restricted to in-frame clones and leaves out a portion. The sample has approximately 87,000 clones, 88% seen once. The sample comes from a study of OX40 agonist ivuxolimab in advanced cancers. Material: CD4+ or CD8+ T cells sorted from blood, obtained in a trial of the OX40 agonist ivuxolimab. The receptor comes from an adult with an advanced solid tumor such as melanoma, head and neck, liver or kidney cancer.

For the CDR3, the DNA is TGTGCCAGCAGCTTCAGGGGAGGTAATGAAAAACTGTTTTTT. Encoded protein: CASSFRGGNEKLFF. The chain uses TRBV11-3 and TRBJ1-4, with D possibly being TRBD1 (6 bases). Germline-derived CDR1 and CDR2 are SGHNT and YENEEA. The CDR3 covers 14 residues. Trimming shortened V by 3 bases and J by 4 bases, and 9 bases separated the two germline ends.